One and the same sample provided the 22 T cell receptor beta chains below, sequenced in a study of blood T cell repertoires in COVID-19. Sequencing was performed with immunoSEQ multiplex PCR; in TCRdb, only in-frame clones are kept and a portion is missing. The repertoire holds roughly 160,000 clones, over 70% seen once, with roughly 2.9% in the top ten. The sample comprised peripheral blood. These receptors all stem from a woman aged 55-75 years with acute or convalescent COVID-19.

J is TRBJ2-1 and V is TRBV9, with TRBD1 matching over 8 bases. The trim removed 5 bases at V and 4 bases at J, leaving 8 bases unmatched. CDR3 size: 15 residues. The germline V gene encodes CDR1 SGDLS and CDR2 YYNGEE. The CDR3 loop reads CASSSQGARYNEQFF. DNA of the CDR3: TGTGCCAGCAGTTCTCAGGGGGCGCGATACAATGAGCAGTTCTTC. Supplemented by reference TRBV9 and TRBJ2-1, the full variable domain reads DSGVTQTPKHLITATGQRVTLRCSPRSGDLSVYWYQQSLDQGLQFLIQYYNGEERAKGNILERFSAQQFPDLHSELNLSSLELGDSALYFCASSSQGARYNEQFFGPGTRLTVL.

A single count supports this clone. This chain joins TRBV5-1 and TRBJ2-6; the D gene is possibly TRBD2 (6 bases). The CDR3 covers 15 residues. Trimming stripped 4 bases from V and 0 bases from J, with 8 bases between. Germline CDR1 SGHRS, CDR2 YFSETQ. DNA of the CDR3: TGCGCCAGCAGCGGAGGGACCTCTGGGGCCAACGTCCTGACTTTC. It translates to CASSGGTSGANVLTF.

The chain combines TRBV24-1 with TRBJ2-4, with D possibly being TRBD2 (7 bases). CDR1 is KGHDR, CDR2 SFDVKD, per germline. The CDR3 contains 14 residues. Between the trimmed V and J ends, which lost 4 bases and 8 bases, there was a span of 14 bases. The CDR3 DNA reads as TGTGCCACCAGTGACGGGGGGCGCGGGGACATTCAGTACTTC. This sequence encodes CATSDGGRGDIQYF.

This clone was counted once. This rearrangement joins TRBV15 to TRBJ2-7, with D tentatively TRBD2 (5 bases). This CDR3 has 12 residues. V gave up 10 bases and J gave up 7 bases, with 17 bases separating them. Germline V lookup: CDR1 LNHNV, CDR2 YYDKDF (reference sequence). The CDR3 region is CAISDRRREQYF. The CDR3 nucleotides are TGTGCCATCTCGGACCGGAGGCGGGAGCAGTACTTC.

This chain links TRBV27 with TRBJ2-3, with 7 bases aligning to TRBD1. CDR3 length: 15 residues. V trimming: 6 bases; J trimming: 2 bases; junction bases outside the gene matches: 8. In germline, CDR1 is MNHEY, CDR2 SMNVEV (reference sequence). This chain's CDR3 is CASRQDRLNTDTQYF. The CDR3 nucleotides are TGTGCCAGCAGACAGGACAGGCTAAACACAGATACGCAGTATTTT.

This chain connects TRBV5-1 to TRBJ1-5; D is unclear. The length of the CDR3 is 15 residues. Germline V gene lookup returns CDR1 SGHRS and CDR2 YFSETQ. The V end was cut by 0 bases, the J end by 2 bases, with 9 bases between. The CDR3 is CASSLESFGNQPQHF. CDR3 bases: TGCGCCAGCAGCTTGGAGAGTTTCGGCAATCAGCCCCAGCATTTT.

The sample holds a few counts of this clone. The chain is built from TRBV7-2 and TRBJ2-3, with TRBD2 identical over 8 bases. The V segment lost 6 bases and the J segment 5 bases; nucleotides outside the gene matches: 7. Germline V gives CDR1 SGHTA, CDR2 FQGNSA. This CDR3 region has 14 residues. The CDR3 DNA is TGTGCCAGCAGTTCAGCGGGGGAAATAGATACGCAGTATTTT. It specifies CASSSAGEIDTQYF.

CDR3 in amino acids: CASIPGQISNQPQHF. In DNA form, the CDR3 reads TGTGCCAGCATCCCGGGACAGATCTCGAATCAGCCCCAGCATTTT. The chain links TRBV6-5 to TRBJ1-5, with 7 bases that match TRBD1. Looked up from germline, CDR1 is MNHEY and CDR2 is SVGAGI. This CDR3 has 15 amino acids. J lost 4 bases, V lost 7 bases, and 10 bases had no gene match.

This chain joins TRBV11-2 and TRBJ1-2; possibly TRBD1 for D (6 bases). Germline assignment: CDR1 SGHAT and CDR2 FQNNGV. The CDR3 consists of 15 residues. Trimming took 0 bases from V and 6 from J, leaving 14 bases between them. CDR3 sequence (DNA): TGTGCCAGCAGCTTAGATGGGGGCAGAGGGAATGGCTACACCTTC. It translates to CASSLDGGRGNGYTF.

This rearrangement joins TRBV6-5 to TRBJ1-5; 8 bases are a match to TRBD1. This CDR3 contains 15 residues. Trimming cost V 6 bases and J 1 base; bases outside gene matches: 5. From germline, CDR1 is MNHEY and CDR2 SVGAGI. The CDR3 region is CASSLTGASNQPQHF. The DNA for the CDR3 is TGTGCCAGCAGCTTGACAGGGGCGAGCAATCAGCCCCAGCATTTT.

The rearrangement links TRBV5-1 to TRBJ1-5; D may be TRBD1 (5 bases). The CDR3 is made up of 15 amino acids. V lost 0 bases, J lost 4 bases, and 11 bases lay in between. Germline CDR1 reads SGHRS; CDR2 reads YFSETQ. As DNA, the CDR3 is TGCGCCAGCAGCTTGGCCCCAGGGTTTAATCAGCCCCAGCATTTT. Translation: CASSLAPGFNQPQHF. The full variable domain, its missing parts supplied by reference TRBV5-1 and TRBJ1-5, is KAGVTQTPRYLIKTRGQQVTLSCSPISGHRSVSWYQQTPGQGLQFLFEYFSETQRNKGNFPGRFSGRQFSNSRSEMNVSTLELGDSALYLCASSLAPGFNQPQHFGDGTRLSIL.

A single count supports this clone. The chain carries TRBV5-8 and TRBJ2-5; D remains ambiguous. V was trimmed by 0 bases and J by 2 bases, leaving 8 bases between them. This CDR3 is 14 amino acids long. Germline-derived CDR1 and CDR2 are SGHTS and YDEGEE. CDR3 DNA: TGTGCCAGCAGCTTGGACCTACTACAAGAGACCCAGTACTTC. This translates into CASSLDLLQETQYF.

The V call is TRBV20-1, the J call TRBJ2-7, with TRBD2 matching over 8 bases. This CDR3 is 12 amino acids long. V was pared by 3 bases and J by 5 bases, with 3 bases of the junction left unmatched. Germline V CDR1 and CDR2: DFQATT, SNEGSKA (reference sequence). The CDR3 DNA is TGCAGTGCTAGTGCGGGGGGCCACGAGCAGTACTTC. Amino acids: CSASAGGHEQYF.

The CDR3 sequence: CASSQTGSSTDTQYF. The CDR3 DNA sequence: TGTGCCAGCAGCCAAACGGGATCTAGCACAGATACGCAGTATTTT. The chain couples TRBV3-1 (or the pseudogene TRBV3-2) to TRBJ2-3; a possible D gene is TRBD2 (5 bases). From germline, CDR1 is LGHDT and CDR2 YNNKEL (reference sequence). The germline V and J ends were trimmed by 2 bases and 0 bases, with 9 bases remaining between them. CDR3 length: 15 residues.

The rearrangement uses TRBV7-2 and TRBJ1-4; TRBD1 matches at 9 bases. Per germline, CDR1 SGHTA and CDR2 FQGNSA. This CDR3 has 15 amino acids. Trimming cost V 6 bases and J 3 bases; bases outside gene matches: 5. The CDR3 sequence: CASSTTGGPNEKLFF. The CDR3 region has the DNA TGTGCCAGCAGTACGACAGGGGGGCCTAATGAAAAACTGTTTTTT. The whole variable domain, remainder taken from reference TRBV7-2 and TRBJ1-4, is GAGVSQSPSNKVTEKGKDVELRCDPISGHTALYWYRQSLGQGLEFLIYFQGNSAPDKSGLPSDRFSAERTGGSVSTLTIQRTQQEDSAVYLCASSTTGGPNEKLFFGSGTQLSVL.

The gene calls are TRBV7-9 and TRBJ2-2, with D perhaps TRBD1 (5 bases). Trimming cost V 1 base and J 1 base, with 13 bases left between them. The CDR3 runs to 17 residues. Germline V gene data show CDR1 as SEHNR and CDR2 as FQNEAQ (reference sequence). In nucleotides, the CDR3 is TGTGCCAGCAGCTTAGTCACGCAGGGCCTGAACACCGGGGAGCTGTTTTTT. This translates into CASSLVTQGLNTGELFF.

V usage is TRBV11-2 and J usage is TRBJ2-7; TRBD2 agrees at 10 bases. This CDR3 spans 14 amino acids. The J segment lost 4 bases and the V segment lost 3 bases, leaving 3 bases of the junction unmatched. CDR1 is SGHAT and CDR2 is FQNNGV in the germline V gene. The CDR3 reads CASSFSGGAYEQYF. CDR3 bases: TGTGCCAGCAGCTTCAGCGGGGGGGCTTACGAGCAGTACTTC.

The V gene is TRBV5-5, the J gene TRBJ1-5, with 8 positions matching TRBD1. This CDR3 comprises 14 residues. Losses at the gene ends were 4 bases for V and 7 bases for J; bases not matched to a gene: 7. Germline CDR1 reads SGHKS; CDR2 reads YYEKEE (reference sequence). The CDR3 sequence: CASSPTGAGQPQHF. The CDR3 DNA is TGTGCCAGCAGCCCGACAGGGGCGGGCCAGCCCCAGCATTTT.

The chain combines TRBV5-1 with TRBJ1-6, with D hard to call. Germline-derived CDR1 and CDR2 are SGHRS and YFSETQ. V lost 1 base to trimming and J lost 8 bases, with 7 bases between them. The CDR3 is 13 amino acids. The CDR3 sequence is CASSLMSDSPLHF. CDR3 bases: TGCGCCAGCAGCTTGATGTCGGATTCACCCCTCCACTTT.

This clone was counted only a few times. The chain carries TRBV4-3 and TRBJ2-1; TRBD1 matches at 12 bases. The CDR3 loop spans 20 amino acids. Germline V gives CDR1 LGHNA, CDR2 YSLEER. V trimming: 0 bases; J trimming: 4 bases; junction bases outside the gene matches: 13. The CDR3 DNA follows: TGCGCCAGCAGCCAAGATCTGGGACAGGGGGCTGTTGGTAGGTACAATGAGCAGTTCTTC. Its translation is CASSQDLGQGAVGRYNEQFF.

The chain is built from TRBV27 and TRBJ1-3; D gene ambiguous. V shed 6 bases and J shed 0 bases, with 6 bases lying between them. This CDR3 spans 13 amino acids. Germline values: CDR1 MNHEY, CDR2 SMNVEV (reference sequence). CDR3 in amino acids: CASRRFSGNTIYF. The CDR3 bases are TGTGCCAGCAGGAGGTTCTCTGGAAACACCATATATTTT.

The gene calls are TRBV4-1 and TRBJ2-7; the match to TRBD2 covers 13 bases. V shed 5 bases, J shed 0 bases, and the junction held 4 bases outside the gene matches. Germline values: CDR1 MGHRA, CDR2 YSYEKL. The CDR3 has 16 residues. CDR3 protein: CASSYGLAGASYEQYF. The CDR3 region has the DNA TGCGCCAGCAGCTATGGACTAGCGGGGGCCTCCTACGAGCAGTACTTC.